The clone carrying this T cell receptor (beta chain) showed up just a few times. Its antigen is still unknown. Per the germline V gene, CDR1 is SGHKS and CDR2 is YYEKEE (reference sequence). Trimming left V 0 bases short and J 2 bases short, with 18 bases between. The CDR3 covers 17 residues. The approximately 17-32 mg bulk tissue piece was not sorted before simultaneous RNA and DNA extraction. At sampling, these chronic HBV carriers had received no treatment. TCR beta cDNA was made from around 520 ng total RNA with a constant-region primer. Three-round nested multiplex PCR performed with slightly modified ARM-PCR produced the TCR beta libraries. Each of the first two PCR rounds ran nine to ten cycles with TRBV1-TRBV30 forward and C-beta reverse primers. TCRdb recomputed calls from the multiplex PCR reads with MiXCR, one row per CDR3 protein. This sample has roughly 23,000 distinct CDR3 sequences, with over 65% found just once.

The sample comes from a study of tumor-infiltrating lymphocytes in primary liver carcinoma. Study-level information: Tissue type made little difference to sample yields of roughly 3.5 to 7.13 million productive TCRbeta reads. General study findings and limits: It was in tumors, not blood, that the top-250-clone fraction was significantly higher (p = 0.039).

The chain is built from TRBV5-5 and TRBJ2-7, with unresolved D. Sequencing input: liver tumor tissue from sampling region 1. Subset reported: tumor region T1, superior pole. The sequence was obtained from a man between 40 and 49 years old with primary liver carcinoma and hepatitis B virus infection. Here the CDR3 DNA reads TGTGCCAGCAGCTTGGAGCAACACTCGACTCGGCCCTACGAGCAGTACTTC. Protein product: CASSLEQHSTRPYEQYF.